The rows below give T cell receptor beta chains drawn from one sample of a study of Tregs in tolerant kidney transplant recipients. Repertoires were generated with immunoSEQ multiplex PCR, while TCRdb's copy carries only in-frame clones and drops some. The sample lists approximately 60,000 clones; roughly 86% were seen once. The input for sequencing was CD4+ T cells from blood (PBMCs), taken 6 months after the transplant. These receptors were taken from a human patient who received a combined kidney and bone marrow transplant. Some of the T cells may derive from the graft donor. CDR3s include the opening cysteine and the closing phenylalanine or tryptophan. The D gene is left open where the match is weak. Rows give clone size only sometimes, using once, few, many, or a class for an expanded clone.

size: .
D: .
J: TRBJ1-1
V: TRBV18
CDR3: CASSPSGARDTEAFF
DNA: TGTGCCAGCTCACCTTCAGGGGCCAGGGACACTGAAGCTTTCTTT

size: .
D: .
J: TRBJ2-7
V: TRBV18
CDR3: CASSPRRDISSYEQYF
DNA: TGTGCCAGCTCACCACGCCGGGACATCAGCTCCTACGAGCAGTACTTC

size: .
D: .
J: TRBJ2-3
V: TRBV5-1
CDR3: CASSSRQSTDTQYF
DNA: TGCGCCAGCAGCAGTAGACAGTCCACAGATACGCAGTATTTT

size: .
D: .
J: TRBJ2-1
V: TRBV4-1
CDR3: CASSQDLGQAEDNEQFF
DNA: TGCGCCAGCAGCCAAGATCTCGGGCAGGCGGAGGACAATGAGCAGTTCTTC

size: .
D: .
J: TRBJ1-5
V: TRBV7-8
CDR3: CASSLASGDPNQPQHF
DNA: TGTGCCAGCAGCTTAGCGTCAGGGGATCCCAATCAGCCCCAGCATTTT

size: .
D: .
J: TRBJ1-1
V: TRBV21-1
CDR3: CASSFGPGTGRCPRNTEAFF
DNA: .

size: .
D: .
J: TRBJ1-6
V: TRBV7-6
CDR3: CASSLKGNTPLHF
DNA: TGTGCCAGCAGCTTAAAGGGGAACACCCCCCTCCACTTT

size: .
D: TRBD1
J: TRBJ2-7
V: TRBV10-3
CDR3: CAIYDRPGQSSYEQYF
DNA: TGTGCCATCTACGACCGACCGGGACAGTCTTCCTACGAGCAGTACTTC

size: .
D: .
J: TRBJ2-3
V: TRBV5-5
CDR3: CASSLAYRVTDTQYF
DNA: TGTGCCAGCAGCTTGGCTTATCGGGTTACAGATACGCAGTATTTT

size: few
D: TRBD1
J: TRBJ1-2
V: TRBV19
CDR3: CASSIGRTGRPGGYTF
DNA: TGTGCCAGTAGTATAGGTCGGACAGGACGGCCGGGTGGCTACACCTTC

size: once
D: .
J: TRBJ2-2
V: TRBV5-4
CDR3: CASSLGGQGGTGELFF
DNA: TGTGCCAGCAGCTTGGGGGGACAAGGGGGCACCGGGGAGCTGTTTTTT

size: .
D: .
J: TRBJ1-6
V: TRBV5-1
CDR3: CASSPGGPGGSPLHF
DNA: TGCGCCAGCAGCCCGGGGGGTCCGGGAGGGTCACCCCTCCACTTT

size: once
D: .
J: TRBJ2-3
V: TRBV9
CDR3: CASSVIGAPTDTQYF
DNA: TGTGCCAGCAGCGTAATAGGGGCCCCCACAGATACGCAGTATTTT

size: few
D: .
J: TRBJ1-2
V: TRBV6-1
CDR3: CASSVGFVAKGYTF
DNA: TGTGCCAGCAGCGTCGGGTTTGTAGCGAAGGGCTACACCTTC

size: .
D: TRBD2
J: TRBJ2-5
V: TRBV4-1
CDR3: CASSQESGNQETQYF
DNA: TGCGCCAGCAGCCAAGAAAGCGGGAATCAAGAGACCCAGTACTTC

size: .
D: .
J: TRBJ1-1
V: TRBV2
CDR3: CASGGWPTEAFF
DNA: TGTGCCAGCGGGGGGTGGCCCACTGAAGCTTTCTTT

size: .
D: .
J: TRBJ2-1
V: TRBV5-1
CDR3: CASSLGRLGFDEQFF
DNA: TGCGCCAGCAGCTTGGGAAGGCTAGGTTTCGATGAGCAGTTCTTC

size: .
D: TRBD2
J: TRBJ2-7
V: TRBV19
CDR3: CASRVSGGGSYEQYF
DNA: TGTGCCAGTAGGGTAAGCGGGGGGGGCTCCTACGAGCAGTACTTC

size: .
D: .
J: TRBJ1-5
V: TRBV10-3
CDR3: CAISELSNQPQHF
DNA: TGTGCCATCAGTGAGCTTAGCAATCAGCCCCAGCATTTT

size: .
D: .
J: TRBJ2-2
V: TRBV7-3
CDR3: CASSRGKAGELFF
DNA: TGTGCCAGCAGCAGGGGGAAGGCCGGGGAGCTGTTTTTT

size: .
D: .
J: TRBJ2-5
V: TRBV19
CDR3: CASSIDQGGTQYF
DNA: TGTGCCAGTAGTATAGACCAGGGCGGGACCCAGTACTTC

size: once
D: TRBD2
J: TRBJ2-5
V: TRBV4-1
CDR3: CASSQVLAGQETQYF
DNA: TGCGCCAGCAGCCAAGTCCTAGCGGGGCAAGAGACCCAGTACTTC